The 10 T cell receptor beta chains below come from one sample, sequenced in a study of CD8+ T cells in alopecia areata. Sequencing templates came from extracted RNA that was reverse transcribed into cDNA. Repertoires were generated with immunoSEQ multiplex PCR, while TCRdb's copy carries only in-frame clones and drops some. This table has 150,000 to 200,000 clones, about three fifths appearing once. Treatment denoted: oral pan-JAK inhibitor, 5-10 mg twice daily. Sequenced here: CD4+ T cells sorted from blood, sampled around week 47, from a patient treated with tofacitinib. The receptors here all came from a human donor with alopecia areata.

The rearrangement joins TRBV25-1 to TRBJ1-2; D uncertain. Germline values: CDR1 MGHDK, CDR2 SYGVNS. CDR3 length equals 14 residues. Trimming took 8 bases from V and 4 from J, leaving 17 bases between them. CDR3 sequence: CASRLDGSGYGYTF. CDR3 DNA: TGTGCCAGCCGCCTTGACGGGAGCGGCTATGGCTACACCTTC.

The chain has TRBV30 and TRBJ1-2; D perhaps matches TRBD1 (5 bases). Germline assignment: CDR1 GTSNPN and CDR2 SVGIG (reference sequence). CDR3 size: 13 residues. V shed 6 bases and J shed 6 bases, with 17 bases lying between them. CDR3 loop: CACSRGTVDGYTF. CDR3 nucleotide sequence: TGTGCCTGCTCGAGAGGGACTGTCGATGGCTACACCTTC. Combining the CDR3 with reference TRBV30 and TRBJ1-2 gives the whole variable domain SQTIHQWPATLVQPVGSPLSLECTVEGTSNPNLYWYRQAAGRGLQLLFYSVGIGQISSEVPQNLSASRPQDRQFILSSKKLLLSDSGFYLCACSRGTVDGYTFGSGTRLTVV.

This chain uses TRBV30 with TRBJ1-1; D ambiguous. V was shortened by 4 bases and J by 7 bases, with 16 bases between the two germline ends. CDR1 is GTSNPN, CDR2 SVGIG, per germline (reference sequence). The CDR3 runs 13 residues. The CDR3 reads CAWTIPVLGEAFF. CDR3 coding DNA: TGTGCCTGGACCATCCCGGTTCTGGGTGAAGCTTTCTTT.

This clone was counted once. V usage is TRBV7-6 and J usage is TRBJ2-5; D may correspond to TRBD1 or TRBD2 (5 bases each). CDR1 is SGHVS, CDR2 FNYEAQ, per germline. Trimming stripped 5 bases from V and 4 bases from J, with 14 bases between. This CDR3 region has 14 residues. The CDR3, as DNA: TGTGCCAGCAGCAGCAGGGTGGGGGTAGAGACCCAGTACTTC. Its protein is CASSSRVGVETQYF.

The rearrangement uses TRBV30 and TRBJ2-3; tentative D call: TRBD1 (5 bases). Germline CDR1 and CDR2: GTSNPN and SVGIG (reference sequence). CDR3 length: 14 amino acids. Trimming pared 3 bases from V and 1 base from J, leaving 11 bases between. The CDR3 spells CAWSRQKGTDTQYF. DNA of the CDR3: TGTGCCTGGAGCAGACAGAAAGGCACAGATACGCAGTATTTT.

The chain carries TRBV19 and TRBJ2-1; 7 nucleotides match TRBD1. Unmatched junction bases numbered 8, after V lost 4 bases and J lost 8 bases. Germline loops: CDR1 LNHDA, CDR2 SQIVND (reference sequence). This CDR3 contains 14 residues. CDR3: CASSTTGKGYEQFF. CDR3 sequence (DNA): TGTGCCAGTAGTACGACAGGGAAGGGGTATGAGCAGTTCTTC.

V and J are TRBV11-2 and TRBJ2-1; 11 bases are a match to TRBD2. The germline V gene encodes CDR1 SGHAT and CDR2 FQNNGV. This CDR3 spans 15 amino acids. With V trimmed by 3 bases and J by 8 bases, 6 bases remained unmatched. The CDR3 nucleotides are TGTGCCAGCAGCTTTAGCGGGGGGGCTTGGTATGAGCAGTTCTTC. Translated: CASSFSGGAWYEQFF.

This clone was counted a few times. Other nucleotide sequences in the sample specify the same CDR3. The CDR3 loop reads CSVEQGNYGYTF. In DNA, the CDR3 is TGCAGCGTTGAACAGGGGAACTATGGCTACACCTTC. The chain combines TRBV29-1 with TRBJ1-2, with TRBD1 as a possible D gene (6 bases). This CDR3 comprises 12 residues. Germline-derived CDR1 and CDR2 are SQVTM and ANQGSEA. The V gene lost 2 bases and the J gene lost 2 bases, with 6 bases spanning the gap.

The gene calls are TRBV4-1 and TRBJ2-1; 9 nucleotides line up with TRBD1. This CDR3 spans 15 amino acids. Germline CDR1 and CDR2: MGHRA and YSYEKL. The V and J ends lost 5 bases and 3 bases, in that order; junction bases with no gene match: 5. The CDR3 loop reads CASSSGTGFYNEQFF. CDR3 sequence (DNA): TGCGCCAGCAGCTCCGGGACAGGGTTCTACAATGAGCAGTTCTTC.

The chain combines TRBV14 with TRBJ2-6; no definite D call. From germline, CDR1 is SGHDN and CDR2 FVKESK. The germline V and J ends were trimmed by 3 bases and 0 bases, with 12 bases remaining between them. CDR3 length: 17 amino acids. CDR3 coding DNA: TGTGCCAGCAGCCATGGAGTCCGGGCCTCTGGGGCCAACGTCCTGACTTTC. Translation gives CASSHGVRASGANVLTF.